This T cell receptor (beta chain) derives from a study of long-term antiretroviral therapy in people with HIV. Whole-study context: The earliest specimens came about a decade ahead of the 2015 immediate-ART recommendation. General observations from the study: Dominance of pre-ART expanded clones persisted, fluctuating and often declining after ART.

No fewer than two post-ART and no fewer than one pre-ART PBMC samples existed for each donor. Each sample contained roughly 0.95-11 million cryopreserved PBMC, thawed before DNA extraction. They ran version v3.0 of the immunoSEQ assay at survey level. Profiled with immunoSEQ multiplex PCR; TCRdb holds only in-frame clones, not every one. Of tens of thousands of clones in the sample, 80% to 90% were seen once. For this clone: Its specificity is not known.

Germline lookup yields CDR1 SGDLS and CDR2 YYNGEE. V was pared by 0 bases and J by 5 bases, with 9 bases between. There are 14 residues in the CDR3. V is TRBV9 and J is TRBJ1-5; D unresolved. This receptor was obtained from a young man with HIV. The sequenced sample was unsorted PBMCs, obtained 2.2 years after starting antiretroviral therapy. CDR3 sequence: CASSVEGSYQPQHF. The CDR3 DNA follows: TGTGCCAGCAGCGTAGAAGGCAGCTATCAGCCCCAGCATTTT.